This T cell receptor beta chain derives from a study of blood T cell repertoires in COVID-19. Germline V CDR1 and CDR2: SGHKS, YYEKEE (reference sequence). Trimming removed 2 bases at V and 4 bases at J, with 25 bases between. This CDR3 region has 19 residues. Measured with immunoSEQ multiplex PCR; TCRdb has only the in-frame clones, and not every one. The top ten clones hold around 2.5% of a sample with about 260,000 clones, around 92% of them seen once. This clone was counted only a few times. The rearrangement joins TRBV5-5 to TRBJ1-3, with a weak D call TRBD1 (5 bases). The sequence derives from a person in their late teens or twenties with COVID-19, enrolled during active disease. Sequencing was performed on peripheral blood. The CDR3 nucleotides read TGTGCCAGCAGCTTCCCCCTAGTCGCGATTAACAGGCTCGGAAACACCATATATTTT. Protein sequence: CASSFPLVAINRLGNTIYF.